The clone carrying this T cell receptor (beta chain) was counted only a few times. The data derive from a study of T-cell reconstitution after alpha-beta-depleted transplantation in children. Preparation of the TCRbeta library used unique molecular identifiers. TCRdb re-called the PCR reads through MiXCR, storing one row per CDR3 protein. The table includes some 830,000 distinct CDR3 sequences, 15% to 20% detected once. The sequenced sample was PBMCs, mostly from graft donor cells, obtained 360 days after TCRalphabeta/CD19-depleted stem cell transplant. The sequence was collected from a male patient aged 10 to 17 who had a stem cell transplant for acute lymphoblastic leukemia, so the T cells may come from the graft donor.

The CDR3 reads CSARDIRGKNIQYF. Here the CDR3 DNA reads TGCAGTGCCAGGGACATCAGGGGCAAAAACATTCAGTACTTC. This chain connects TRBV20-1 to TRBJ2-4, with D possibly being TRBD1 (6 bases). Germline lookup yields CDR1 DFQATT and CDR2 SNEGSKA (reference sequence). Trimming shortened V by 6 bases and J by 3 bases, and 15 bases separated the two germline ends. CDR3 size: 14 residues.